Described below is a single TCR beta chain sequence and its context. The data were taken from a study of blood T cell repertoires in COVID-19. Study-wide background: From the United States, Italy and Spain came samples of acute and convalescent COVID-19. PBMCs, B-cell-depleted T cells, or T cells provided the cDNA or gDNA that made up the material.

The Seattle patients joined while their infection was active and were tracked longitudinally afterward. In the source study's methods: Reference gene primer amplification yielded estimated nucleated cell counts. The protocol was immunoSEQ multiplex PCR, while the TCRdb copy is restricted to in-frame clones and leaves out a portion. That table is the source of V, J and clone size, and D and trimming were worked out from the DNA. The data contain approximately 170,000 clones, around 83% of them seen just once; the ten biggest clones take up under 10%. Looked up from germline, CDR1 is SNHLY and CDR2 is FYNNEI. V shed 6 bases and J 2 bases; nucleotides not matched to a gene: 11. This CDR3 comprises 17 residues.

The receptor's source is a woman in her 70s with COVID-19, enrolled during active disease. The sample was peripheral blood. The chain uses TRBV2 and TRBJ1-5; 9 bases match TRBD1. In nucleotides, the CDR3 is TGTGCCAGCAGCCCTCCGGGACAGGGAGGGCGCAATCAGCCCCAGCATTTT. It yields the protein CASSPPGQGGRNQPQHF. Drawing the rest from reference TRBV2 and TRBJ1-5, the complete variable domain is EPEVTQTPSHQVTQMGQEVILRCVPISNHLYFYWYRQILGQKVEFLVSFYNNEISEKSEIFDDQFSVERPDGSNFTLKIRSTKLEDSAMYFCASSPPGQGGRNQPQHFGDGTRLSIL.